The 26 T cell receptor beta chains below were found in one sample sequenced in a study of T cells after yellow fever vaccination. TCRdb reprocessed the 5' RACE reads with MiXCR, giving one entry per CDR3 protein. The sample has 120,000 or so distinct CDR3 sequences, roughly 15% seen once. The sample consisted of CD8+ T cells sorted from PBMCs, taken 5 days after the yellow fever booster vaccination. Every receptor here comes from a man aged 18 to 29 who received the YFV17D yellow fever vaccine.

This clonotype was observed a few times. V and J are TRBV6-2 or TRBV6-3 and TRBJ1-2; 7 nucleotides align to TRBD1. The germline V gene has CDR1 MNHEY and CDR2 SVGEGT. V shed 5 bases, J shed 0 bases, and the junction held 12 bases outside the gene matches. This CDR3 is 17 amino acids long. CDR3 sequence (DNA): TGTGCCAGCAGTGATCCAACAGGGGACCTAACTAACTATGGCTACACCTTC. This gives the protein CASSDPTGDLTNYGYTF.

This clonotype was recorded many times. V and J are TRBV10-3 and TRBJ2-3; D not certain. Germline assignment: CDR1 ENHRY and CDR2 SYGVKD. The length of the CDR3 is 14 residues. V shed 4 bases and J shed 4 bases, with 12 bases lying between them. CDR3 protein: CAISGGTSADTQYF. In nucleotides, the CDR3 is TGTGCCATCAGTGGGGGTACCTCCGCAGATACGCAGTATTTT.

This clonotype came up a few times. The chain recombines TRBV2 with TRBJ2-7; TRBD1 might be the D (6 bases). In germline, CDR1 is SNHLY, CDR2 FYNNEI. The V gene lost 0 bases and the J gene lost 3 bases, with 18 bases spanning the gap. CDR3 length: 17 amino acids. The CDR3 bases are TGTGCCAGCAGTGAAGCAGGAAGGGACATGCCCGACTACGAGCAGTACGTC. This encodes CASSEAGRDMPDYEQYV.

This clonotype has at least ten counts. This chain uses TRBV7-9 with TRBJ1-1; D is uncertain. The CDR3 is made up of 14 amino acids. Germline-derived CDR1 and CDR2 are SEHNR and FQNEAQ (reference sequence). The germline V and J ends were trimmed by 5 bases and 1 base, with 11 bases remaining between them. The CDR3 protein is CASSAPTSNTEAFF. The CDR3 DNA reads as TGTGCCAGCAGCGCCCCAACATCGAACACTGAAGCTTTCTTT. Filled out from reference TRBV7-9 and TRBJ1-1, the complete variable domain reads DTGVSQNPRHKITKRGQNVTFRCDPISEHNRLYWYRQTLGQGPEFLTYFQNEAQLEKSRLLSDRFSAERPKGSFSTLEIQRTEQGDSAMYLCASSAPTSNTEAFFGQGTRLTVV.

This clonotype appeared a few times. As DNA, the CDR3 is TGTGCCAGCAGCTTAGGCGGGGGTTCACCCCTCCACTTT. Its translation: CASSLGGGSPLHF. The chain uses TRBV7-9 and TRBJ1-6; tentative D call: TRBD1 (5 bases). Germline CDR1 reads SEHNR; CDR2 reads FQNEAQ (reference sequence). The CDR3 loop spans 13 amino acids. Trimming left V 1 base short and J 9 bases short, with 7 bases between.

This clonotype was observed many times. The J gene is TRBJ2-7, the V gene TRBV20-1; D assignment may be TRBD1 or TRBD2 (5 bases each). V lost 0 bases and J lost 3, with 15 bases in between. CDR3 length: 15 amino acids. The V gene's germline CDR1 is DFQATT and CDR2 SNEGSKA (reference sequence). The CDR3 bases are TGCAGTGCTAGAGAAGCCGGGACGGCGATCTACGAGCAGTACTTC. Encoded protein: CSAREAGTAIYEQYF.

Here the CDR3 DNA reads TGTGCCAGCAGCTCAGGGGGGAGCCTCTATGGCTACACCTTC. It is translated as CASSSGGSLYGYTF. The genes are TRBV7-9 and TRBJ1-2, with TRBD1 identical over 7 bases. The CDR3 totals 14 residues. Germline CDR1 and CDR2: SEHNR and FQNEAQ (reference sequence). The ends lost 4 bases at V and 4 bases at J; junction bases unmatched: 6.

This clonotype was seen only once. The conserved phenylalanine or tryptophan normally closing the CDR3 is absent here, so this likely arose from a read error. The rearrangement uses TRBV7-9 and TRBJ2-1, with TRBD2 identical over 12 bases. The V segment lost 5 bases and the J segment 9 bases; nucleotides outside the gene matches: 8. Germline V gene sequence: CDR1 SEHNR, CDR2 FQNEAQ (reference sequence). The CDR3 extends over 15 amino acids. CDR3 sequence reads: CASSATSGGPTEQFS. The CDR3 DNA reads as TGTGCCAGCAGCGCCACTAGCGGGGGGCCCACTGAGCAGTTCTCC.

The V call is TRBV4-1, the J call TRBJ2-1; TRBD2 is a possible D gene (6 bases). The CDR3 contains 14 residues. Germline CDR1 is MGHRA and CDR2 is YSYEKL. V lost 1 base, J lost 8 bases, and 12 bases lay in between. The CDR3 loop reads CASSQGRGSDEQFF. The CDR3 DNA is TGCGCCAGCAGCCAAGGGAGGGGATCCGATGAGCAGTTCTTC.

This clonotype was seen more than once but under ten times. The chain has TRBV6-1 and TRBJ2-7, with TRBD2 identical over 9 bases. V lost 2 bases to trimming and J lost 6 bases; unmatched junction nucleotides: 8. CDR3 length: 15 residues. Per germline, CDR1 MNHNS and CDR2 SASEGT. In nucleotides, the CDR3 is TGTGCCAGCAGTGAATCGGCGGGAGGGGGCGGCGAGCAGTACTTC. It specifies CASSESAGGGGEQYF.

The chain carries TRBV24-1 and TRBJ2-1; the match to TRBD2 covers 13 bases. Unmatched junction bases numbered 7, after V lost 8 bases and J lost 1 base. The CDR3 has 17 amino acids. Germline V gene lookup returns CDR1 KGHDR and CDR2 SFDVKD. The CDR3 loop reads CATIPGLAGRSYNEQFF. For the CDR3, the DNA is TGTGCCACCATACCGGGACTAGCGGGGCGGTCCTACAATGAGCAGTTCTTC.

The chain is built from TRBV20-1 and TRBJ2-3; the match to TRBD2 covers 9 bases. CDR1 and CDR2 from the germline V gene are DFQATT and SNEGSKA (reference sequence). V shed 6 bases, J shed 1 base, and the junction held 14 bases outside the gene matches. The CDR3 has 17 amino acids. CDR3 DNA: TGCAGTGCCCTAGACCACAGCGGGGGGTATCGCACAGATACGCAGTATTTT. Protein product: CSALDHSGGYRTDTQYF.

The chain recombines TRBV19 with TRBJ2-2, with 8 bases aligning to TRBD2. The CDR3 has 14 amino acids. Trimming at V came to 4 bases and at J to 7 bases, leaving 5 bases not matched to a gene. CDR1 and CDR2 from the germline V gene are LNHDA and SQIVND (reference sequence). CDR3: CASSSGGPGGELFF. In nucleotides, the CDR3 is TGTGCCAGTAGTAGCGGGGGGCCGGGCGGGGAGCTGTTTTTT.

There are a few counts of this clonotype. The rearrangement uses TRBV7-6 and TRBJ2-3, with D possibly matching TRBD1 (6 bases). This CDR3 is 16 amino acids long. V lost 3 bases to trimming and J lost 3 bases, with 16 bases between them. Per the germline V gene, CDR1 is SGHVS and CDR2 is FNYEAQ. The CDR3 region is CASSFHRDMNTDTQYF. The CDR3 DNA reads TGTGCCAGCAGCTTCCACCGGGACATGAATACAGATACGCAGTATTTT.

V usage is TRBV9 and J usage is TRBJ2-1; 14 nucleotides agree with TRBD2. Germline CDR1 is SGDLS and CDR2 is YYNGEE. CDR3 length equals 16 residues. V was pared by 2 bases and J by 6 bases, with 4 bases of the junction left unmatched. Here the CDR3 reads CASSVLGLAGGNEQFF. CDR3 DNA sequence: TGTGCCAGCAGCGTTCTAGGACTAGCGGGGGGCAATGAGCAGTTCTTC.

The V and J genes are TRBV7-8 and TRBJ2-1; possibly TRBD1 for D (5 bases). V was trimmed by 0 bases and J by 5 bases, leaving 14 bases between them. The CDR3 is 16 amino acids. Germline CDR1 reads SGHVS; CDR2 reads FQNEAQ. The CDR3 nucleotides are TGTGCCAGCAGCTTAGCGAGAAAACACAGGAACAATGAGCAGTTCTTC. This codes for CASSLARKHRNNEQFF.

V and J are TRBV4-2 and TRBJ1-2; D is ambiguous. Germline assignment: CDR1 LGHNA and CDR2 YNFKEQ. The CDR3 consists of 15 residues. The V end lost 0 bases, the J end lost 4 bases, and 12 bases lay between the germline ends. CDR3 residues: CASSQDYDLSYGYTF. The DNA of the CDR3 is TGTGCCAGCAGCCAAGATTACGACCTCTCCTATGGCTACACCTTC.

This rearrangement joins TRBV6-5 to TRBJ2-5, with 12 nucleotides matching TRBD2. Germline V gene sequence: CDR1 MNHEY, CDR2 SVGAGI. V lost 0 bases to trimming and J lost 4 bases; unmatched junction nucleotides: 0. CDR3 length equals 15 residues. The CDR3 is CASSYSTSGGETQYF. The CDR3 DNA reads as TGTGCCAGCAGTTACTCGACTAGCGGGGGAGAGACCCAGTACTTC.

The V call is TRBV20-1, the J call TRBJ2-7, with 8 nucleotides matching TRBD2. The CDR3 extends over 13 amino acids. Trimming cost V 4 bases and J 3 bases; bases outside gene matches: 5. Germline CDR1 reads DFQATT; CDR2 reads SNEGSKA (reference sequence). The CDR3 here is CSANSGVNYEQYV. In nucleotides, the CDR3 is TGCAGTGCTAATAGCGGGGTCAACTACGAGCAGTACGTC.

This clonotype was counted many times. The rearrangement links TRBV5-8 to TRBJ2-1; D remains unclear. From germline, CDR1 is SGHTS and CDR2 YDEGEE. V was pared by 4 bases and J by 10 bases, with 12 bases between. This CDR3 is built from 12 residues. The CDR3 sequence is CASSPSGLEQFF. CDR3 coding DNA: TGTGCCAGCAGCCCTAGTGGGTTGGAGCAGTTCTTC.

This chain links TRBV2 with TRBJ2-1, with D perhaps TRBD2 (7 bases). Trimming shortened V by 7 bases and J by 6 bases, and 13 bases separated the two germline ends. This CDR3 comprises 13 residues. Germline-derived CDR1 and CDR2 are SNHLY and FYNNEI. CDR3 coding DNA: TGTGCCAGCATCGGAGGGGGGGGCAATGAGCAGTTCTTC. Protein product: CASIGGGGNEQFF.

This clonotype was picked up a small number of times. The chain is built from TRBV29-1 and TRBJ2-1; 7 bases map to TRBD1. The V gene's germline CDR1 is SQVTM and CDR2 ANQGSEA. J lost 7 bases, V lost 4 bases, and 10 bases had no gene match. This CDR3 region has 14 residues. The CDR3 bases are TGCAGCGTTGTAGGTGGAGGCAGGGGGAATGAGCAGTTCTTC. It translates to CSVVGGGRGNEQFF.

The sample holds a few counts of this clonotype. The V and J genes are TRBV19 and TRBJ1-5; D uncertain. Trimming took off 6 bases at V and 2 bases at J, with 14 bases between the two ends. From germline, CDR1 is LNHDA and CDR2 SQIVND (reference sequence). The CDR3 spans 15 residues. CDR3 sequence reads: CASRNMAGGNQPQHF. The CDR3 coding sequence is TGTGCCAGTAGAAACATGGCCGGCGGCAATCAGCCCCAGCATTTT.

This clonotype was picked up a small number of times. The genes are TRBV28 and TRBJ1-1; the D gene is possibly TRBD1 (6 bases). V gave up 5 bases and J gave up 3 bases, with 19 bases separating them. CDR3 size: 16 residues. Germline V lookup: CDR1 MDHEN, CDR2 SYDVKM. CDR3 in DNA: TGTGCCAGCAGTCCCCAAGGGGGGCGGAGGGACACTGAAGCTTTCTTT. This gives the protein CASSPQGGRRDTEAFF.

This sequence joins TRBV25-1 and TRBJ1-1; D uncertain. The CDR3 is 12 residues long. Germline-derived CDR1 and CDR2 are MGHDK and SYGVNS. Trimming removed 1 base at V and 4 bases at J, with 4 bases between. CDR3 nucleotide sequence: TGTGCCAGCAGTGAATGGGGCACTGAAGCTTTCTTT. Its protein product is CASSEWGTEAFF. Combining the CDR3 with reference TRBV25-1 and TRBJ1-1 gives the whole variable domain EADIYQTPRYLVIGTGKKITLECSQTMGHDKMYWYQQDPGMELHLIHYSYGVNSTEKGDLSSESTVSRIRTEHFPLTLESARPSHTSQYLCASSEWGTEAFFGQGTRLTVV.

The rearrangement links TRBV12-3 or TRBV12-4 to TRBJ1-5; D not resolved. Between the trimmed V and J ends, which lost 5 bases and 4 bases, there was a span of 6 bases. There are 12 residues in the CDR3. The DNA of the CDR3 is TGTGCCAGCAGTCCTCAGAATCAGCCCCAGCATTTT. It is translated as CASSPQNQPQHF.